Here is one T cell receptor (beta chain) with its context. No antigen is known for it. This sample stems from a study of blood T cells in healthy people across ages. Study findings and constraints: A strong correlation was found between TCR beta diversity and the percentage of naive T cells.

A second about 7 to 12 cycle PCR used barcoded and J-beta primers. Each TCR beta cDNA got a 12-nucleotide random molecular identifier. Using its own MiXCR run on the 5' RACE reads, TCRdb lists one record per CDR3 protein. There are hundreds of thousands of distinct CDR3 sequences in the sample; approximately 21% occur only once, and under 25% lies in the top ten. Drawn from each donor were ten milliliters of peripheral blood. This clonotype was obtained from a man aged 70 or older in good health. The sample was blood.

This chain's CDR3 is CAVLLAGYNEQFF. CDR3 sequence (DNA): TGTGCCGTCCTACTAGCGGGCTACAATGAGCAGTTCTTC. The chain uses TRBV6-6 and TRBJ2-1, with TRBD2 identical over 9 bases. Germline V gene data show CDR1 as MNHNY and CDR2 as SVGAGI (reference sequence). Trimming took 11 bases from V and 3 from J; bases not matched to a gene: 5. The CDR3 has 13 residues.